Below are 17 T cell receptor beta chains sequenced from a single sample in a study of control samples from healthy donors and cancer patients (dated by TCRdb to about 2020). Receptors were amplified or captured by the immunoSEQ multiplex PCR assay. What TCRdb holds here is the immuneACCESS table cut down to in-frame rearrangements. Part of the clones is not present; checked against another copy, under half of the missing clones reflect an unresolved V gene, and the others are unexplained. The sample table lists tens of thousands of clones, around 94% of them with a count of one. The ten largest clones add up to 4.8% of the sample. The sample consisted of blood. The receptors derive from a young woman in good health.

V gene TRBV7-9 combines with J gene TRBJ1-1, with a weak D call TRBD1 (6 bases). Looked up from germline, CDR1 is SEHNR and CDR2 is FQNEAQ (reference sequence). V was cut by 5 bases and J by 4 bases, with 14 bases left in between. The CDR3 loop spans 14 amino acids. The CDR3 sequence: CASSQIVGGTEAFF. In DNA, the CDR3 is TGTGCCAGCAGCCAAATAGTAGGGGGCACTGAAGCTTTCTTT. Based on the CDR3 plus reference TRBV7-9 and TRBJ1-1, the full variable domain is DTGVSQNPRHKITKRGQNVTFRCDPISEHNRLYWYRQTLGQGPEFLTYFQNEAQLEKSRLLSDRFSAERPKGSFSTLEIQRTEQGDSAMYLCASSQIVGGTEAFFGQGTRLTVV.

The chain recombines TRBV28 with TRBJ2-7, with D perhaps being TRBD1 or TRBD2 (5 bases each). The germline V gene encodes CDR1 MDHEN and CDR2 SYDVKM. Between the trimmed V and J ends, which lost 3 bases and 6 bases, there was a span of 15 bases. The CDR3 sequence is 14 residues long. The CDR3: CASSFWDVAGEQYF. The DNA of the CDR3 is TGTGCCAGCAGTTTCTGGGACGTCGCGGGCGAGCAGTACTTC. The full variable domain, in which reference TRBV28 and TRBJ2-7 provide the parts outside the CDR3, is DVKVTQSSRYLVKRTGEKVFLECVQDMDHENMFWYRQDPGLGLRLIYFSYDVKMKEKGDIPEGYSVSREKKERFSLILESASTNQTSMYLCASSFWDVAGEQYFGPGTRLTVT.

CDR3 sequence: CASNKGVGTEAFF. CDR3 DNA sequence: TGTGCCAGCAACAAGGGGGTCGGGACTGAAGCTTTCTTT. The V and J genes are TRBV2 and TRBJ1-1; maybe TRBD1 (6 bases). Trimming stripped 7 bases from V and 5 bases from J, with 14 bases between. The CDR3 is 13 amino acids. Germline V gives CDR1 SNHLY, CDR2 FYNNEI.

Only one count was recorded for this clone. This chain links TRBV28 with TRBJ1-1; tentatively, D is TRBD1 (6 bases). CDR1 and CDR2 from the germline V gene are MDHEN and SYDVKM. The CDR3 is 14 residues long. Trimming left V 8 bases short and J 0 bases short, with 13 bases between. CDR3 amino acids: CASVTGRLNTEAFF. As DNA, the CDR3 is TGTGCCAGCGTAACAGGGAGACTGAACACTGAAGCTTTCTTT.

The chain joins TRBV5-1 to TRBJ2-3, with 14 bases identical to TRBD2. V was pared by 4 bases and J by 5 bases, with 9 bases of the junction left unmatched. Germline CDR1 reads SGHRS; CDR2 reads YFSETQ. CDR3 length: 17 residues. The CDR3 nucleotides read TGCGCCAGCAGCATCGGGACTAGCGGGAGTATTCAAGATACGCAGTATTTT. It encodes CASSIGTSGSIQDTQYF.

This clone appeared a single time. The V and J genes are TRBV25-1 and TRBJ2-1; TRBD2 matches 10 bases. CDR1 and CDR2 from the germline V gene are MGHDK and SYGVNS. With V trimmed by 4 bases and J by 9 bases, 6 bases remained unmatched. The CDR3 spans 14 residues. This CDR3 is CASSALAGVGEQFF. The DNA of the CDR3 is TGTGCCAGCAGTGCTCTAGCGGGAGTGGGTGAGCAGTTCTTC.

V usage is TRBV27 and J usage is TRBJ2-7; D unclear. V lost 2 bases and J lost 0, with 11 bases in between. The CDR3 loop spans 15 amino acids. Germline CDR1 MNHEY, CDR2 SMNVEV (reference sequence). The CDR3 loop is CASSLGMVGSYEQYF. The CDR3 nucleotides are TGTGCCAGCAGTTTAGGTATGGTCGGCTCCTACGAGCAGTACTTC.

J is TRBJ1-1 and V is TRBV19; D is unresolved. Germline CDR1 reads LNHDA; CDR2 reads SQIVND (reference sequence). The CDR3 is 15 amino acids. The V end lost 2 bases, the J end lost 2 bases, and 12 bases lay between the germline ends. In nucleotides, the CDR3 is TGTGCCAGTAGTATAAGTTACCGAGGAAACACTGAAGCTTTCTTT. Protein product: CASSISYRGNTEAFF.

This chain connects TRBV27 to TRBJ1-6; D uncertain. The ends were cut back, 1 base at V and 10 bases at J, with 14 bases in the middle. The CDR3 is 15 residues long. Germline assignment: CDR1 MNHEY and CDR2 SMNVEV (reference sequence). The CDR3 loop is CASSLLTERGSPLHF. Written as DNA, the CDR3 is TGTGCCAGCAGTTTATTGACCGAGCGCGGGTCACCCCTCCACTTT.

This clone was seen just once. The chain couples TRBV5-4 to TRBJ2-1; D tentatively fits TRBD1 or TRBD2 (5 bases each). Germline lookup yields CDR1 SGHNT and CDR2 YYREEE (reference sequence). The V end was cut by 1 base, the J end by 8 bases, with 13 bases between. This CDR3 is built from 14 residues. CDR3 in DNA: TGTGCCAGCAGCTTGCGCCGGGGCGTAGATGAGCAGTTCTTC. Amino acid sequence: CASSLRRGVDEQFF.

This chain links TRBV27 with TRBJ2-1; D may be TRBD2 (6 bases). The CDR3 is made up of 16 amino acids. Trimming cost V 4 bases and J 5 bases, with 18 bases left between them. Germline lookup yields CDR1 MNHEY and CDR2 SMNVEV (reference sequence). DNA for the CDR3: TGTGCCAGCAGTTCCCCGGGAGTTGGGGGTAACAATGAGCAGTTCTTC. Its protein is CASSSPGVGGNNEQFF.

The chain couples TRBV3-1 (or the pseudogene TRBV3-2) to TRBJ2-7; the match to TRBD1 covers 11 bases. The CDR3 runs 16 residues. Germline trimming cut 1 base from V and 2 bases from J; bases unmatched to any gene: 4. Looked up from germline, CDR1 is LGHDT and CDR2 is YNNKEL (reference sequence). The CDR3 sequence: CASSQGPGQGAYEQYF. The CDR3 DNA follows: TGTGCCAGCAGCCAAGGACCGGGACAGGGGGCCTACGAGCAGTACTTC.

The chain employs TRBV9 and TRBJ2-5; possible D gene TRBD2, 6 bases. Trimming shortened V by 4 bases and J by 4 bases, and 17 bases separated the two germline ends. This CDR3 is built from 15 residues. CDR1 SGDLS and CDR2 YYNGEE come from the germline V gene. CDR3 nucleotide sequence: TGTGCCAGCAGCAAAGAGGGGAGAGCGGGAGAGACCCAGTACTTC. Translating it yields CASSKEGRAGETQYF.

The rearrangement uses TRBV6-5 and TRBJ2-5; D tentatively reads TRBD1 or TRBD2 (5 bases each). The CDR3 loop spans 14 amino acids. V was pared by 7 bases and J by 5 bases, with 17 bases between. Looked up from germline, CDR1 is MNHEY and CDR2 is SVGAGI. DNA for the CDR3: TGTGCCAGCAAGGGGACGCTGAAAAGCGAGACCCAGTACTTC. The encoded protein is CASKGTLKSETQYF.

The chain couples TRBV28 to TRBJ2-7; the D gene could be TRBD1 or TRBD2 (5 bases each). Trimming removed 7 bases at V and 0 bases at J, with 13 bases between. The CDR3 sequence is 14 residues long. Germline loops: CDR1 MDHEN, CDR2 SYDVKM. The CDR3 nucleotides read TGTGCCAGCACTTTCGGGACCCTCTCCTACGAGCAGTACTTC. Its translation: CASTFGTLSYEQYF.

V gene TRBV28 combines with J gene TRBJ1-1; D possibly corresponds to TRBD1 (6 bases). Per germline, CDR1 MDHEN and CDR2 SYDVKM. With 6 bases removed from V and 5 bases from J, the gap between germline ends came to 16 bases. The CDR3 runs 14 residues. The DNA of the CDR3 is TGTGCCAGCAGCCGAAGGGGGGCGGGTACTGAAGCTTTCTTT. Translated: CASSRRGAGTEAFF.

The chain is built from TRBV9 and TRBJ2-3; 12 bases line up with TRBD2. Germline V gene lookup returns CDR1 SGDLS and CDR2 YYNGEE. The CDR3 extends over 18 amino acids. J gave up 0 bases and V 4 bases, and 9 bases lay outside the gene matches. CDR3 residues: CASSRRTSGVVSTDTQYF. In DNA form, the CDR3 reads TGTGCCAGCAGCCGCAGGACTAGCGGGGTGGTGAGCACAGATACGCAGTATTTT.